A selection of T cell receptor beta chains follows, all from one sample in a study of T cell repertoires in cytomegalovirus infection. TCRdb recomputed calls from the reads with MiXCR, one row per CDR3 protein. The repertoire consists of about 740,000 distinct CDR3 sequences, with 35% occurring once and the leading ten covering around 2.8%. Sequencing input: PBMCs. The receptor set was obtained from a human donor in good health (CMV status not recorded). Some clones in this sample may be carry-over from other donors' samples. CDR3s include the opening cysteine and the closing phenylalanine or tryptophan. The order of the fields is D gene, J gene, clone size, V gene, CDR3 protein, CDR3 DNA. The D gene is left open where the match is weak. The listing skips clone size in some rows; elsewhere it reads once, few, many or a size class.

D gene: -
J gene: TRBJ1-1
clone size: many
V gene: TRBV7-6
CDR3 protein: CASSLEVGANTEAFF
CDR3 DNA: TGTGCCAGCAGCTTAGAAGTAGGGGCGAACACTGAAGCTTTCTTT

D gene: -
J gene: TRBJ1-2
clone size: -
V gene: TRBV11-2
CDR3 protein: CASRPTGREGGYTF
CDR3 DNA: TGTGCCAGCAGGCCTACGGGCCGCGAGGGTGGCTACACCTTC

D gene: -
J gene: TRBJ1-1
clone size: many
V gene: TRBV6-1
CDR3 protein: CASSSSGSEAFF
CDR3 DNA: TGTGCCAGCAGCTCGTCCGGGTCTGAAGCTTTCTTT

D gene: TRBD2
J gene: TRBJ2-1
clone size: -
V gene: TRBV7-9
CDR3 protein: CASSLGMGREGFDEQLF
CDR3 DNA: TGTGCCAGCAGCTTAGGCATGGGGCGGGAGGGATTTGATGAGCAGTTATTC

D gene: -
J gene: TRBJ2-7
clone size: few
V gene: TRBV4-1
CDR3 protein: CASSQDSLEGVGEQYF
CDR3 DNA: TGCGCCAGCAGCCAAGACTCTCTTGAAGGGGTCGGCGAGCAGTACTTC

D gene: -
J gene: TRBJ1-2
clone size: -
V gene: TRBV7-6
CDR3 protein: CASSSQFNYGYTF
CDR3 DNA: TGTGCTAGCAGCTCACAGTTTAACTATGGCTACACCTTC

D gene: -
J gene: TRBJ1-2
clone size: few
V gene: TRBV12-3/TRBV12-4
CDR3 protein: CASVTNYGYTF
CDR3 DNA: TGTGCCAGCGTAACTAACTATGGCTACACCTTC

D gene: TRBD2
J gene: TRBJ2-3
clone size: -
V gene: TRBV7-2
CDR3 protein: CASSQSGISTDTQYF
CDR3 DNA: TGTGCCAGCAGCCAAAGCGGGATAAGCACAGATACGCAGTATTTT

D gene: -
J gene: TRBJ1-6
clone size: few
V gene: TRBV4-2
CDR3 protein: CASRSGSSYNSPLHF
CDR3 DNA: TGTGCCAGCAGGTCGGGGAGCTCCTATAATTCACCCCTCCACTTT

D gene: TRBD1
J gene: TRBJ1-5
clone size: few
V gene: TRBV7-9
CDR3 protein: CASSLDPTGGINQPQHF
CDR3 DNA: TGTGCCAGCAGCTTAGATCCGACAGGGGGCATAAATCAGCCCCAGCATTTT

D gene: -
J gene: TRBJ1-1
clone size: few
V gene: TRBV29-1
CDR3 protein: CSVDDPMNTEAFF
CDR3 DNA: TGCAGCGTTGATGACCCCATGAACACTGAAGCTTTCTTT

D gene: TRBD1
J gene: TRBJ2-1
clone size: -
V gene: TRBV6-1
CDR3 protein: CASSEARTGYNEQFF
CDR3 DNA: TGTGCCAGCAGTGAAGCAAGGACAGGGTACAATGAGCAGTTCTTC

D gene: -
J gene: TRBJ2-3
clone size: few
V gene: TRBV5-6
CDR3 protein: CASRTTVLPSTDTQYF
CDR3 DNA: TGTGCCAGCAGGACGACAGTATTACCTAGCACAGATACGCAGTATTTT

D gene: -
J gene: TRBJ1-4
clone size: -
V gene: TRBV20-1
CDR3 protein: CSARDRRSSREKLFF
CDR3 DNA: TGCAGTGCTAGGGACCGACGGTCGTCGCGAGAAAAACTGTTTTTT

D gene: TRBD2
J gene: TRBJ2-7
clone size: -
V gene: TRBV7-8
CDR3 protein: CASSLLAGWNYEQYF
CDR3 DNA: TGTGCCAGCAGCTTGCTAGCGGGGTGGAACTACGAGCAGTACTTC

D gene: TRBD1
J gene: TRBJ2-1
clone size: -
V gene: TRBV19
CDR3 protein: CASSMADRAYEQFF
CDR3 DNA: TGTGCCAGTAGTATGGCGGACAGGGCTTATGAGCAGTTCTTC

D gene: -
J gene: TRBJ2-1
clone size: many
V gene: TRBV28
CDR3 protein: CASSLSVNEQFF
CDR3 DNA: TGTGCCAGCAGTTTATCCGTCAATGAGCAGTTCTTC

D gene: -
J gene: TRBJ1-2
clone size: -
V gene: TRBV5-1
CDR3 protein: CASILVPQFKYGYPF
CDR3 DNA: TGCGCCAGCATCTTGGTACCGCAGTTCAAATATGGCTACCCCTTC

D gene: -
J gene: TRBJ1-4
clone size: few
V gene: TRBV6-1
CDR3 protein: CASSDRTATDYNEKLFF
CDR3 DNA: TGTGCCAGCAGTGATAGGACAGCGACTGACTATAATGAAAAACTGTTTTTT

D gene: TRBD2
J gene: TRBJ2-7
clone size: -
V gene: TRBV20-1
CDR3 protein: CSARDGAGVSYEQYF
CDR3 DNA: TGCAGTGCTAGAGATGGGGCGGGAGTTAGCTACGAGCAGTACTTC

D gene: TRBD2
J gene: TRBJ2-7
clone size: few
V gene: TRBV7-9
CDR3 protein: CASSPDGTGGNLYEQYF
CDR3 DNA: TGTGCCAGCAGCCCCGACGGTACGGGAGGCAACCTTTACGAGCAGTACTTC

D gene: TRBD1
J gene: TRBJ1-5
clone size: few
V gene: TRBV7-8
CDR3 protein: CASSISLDRGNQPQHF
CDR3 DNA: TGTGCCAGCAGCATTAGTTTGGACAGGGGAAATCAGCCCCAGCATTTT

D gene: TRBD2
J gene: TRBJ2-7
clone size: few
V gene: TRBV5-6
CDR3 protein: CASSLEGGLGPYEQYF
CDR3 DNA: TGTGCCAGCAGCTTGGAAGGGGGACTAGGACCCTACGAGCAGTACTTC

D gene: -
J gene: TRBJ2-5
clone size: -
V gene: TRBV11-2
CDR3 protein: CASSFEGDQETQYF
CDR3 DNA: TGTGCCAGCAGCTTTGAGGGCGATCAAGAGACCCAGTACTTC

D gene: -
J gene: TRBJ1-2
clone size: -
V gene: TRBV29-1
CDR3 protein: CSVEDGQFGYTF
CDR3 DNA: TGCAGCGTTGAAGATGGACAGTTCGGCTACACCTTC

D gene: TRBD2
J gene: TRBJ2-1
clone size: -
V gene: TRBV20-1
CDR3 protein: CSARALAGGFNEQFF
CDR3 DNA: TGCAGTGCTAGGGCCTTAGCGGGGGGTTTTAATGAGCAGTTCTTC

D gene: TRBD1
J gene: TRBJ1-2
clone size: many
V gene: TRBV28
CDR3 protein: CASSLSLDRGGYGYTF
CDR3 DNA: TGTGCCAGCAGTTTAAGTTTGGACAGGGGGGGTTATGGCTACACCTTC

D gene: -
J gene: TRBJ1-1
clone size: -
V gene: TRBV29-1
CDR3 protein: CSVEQPEAFF
CDR3 DNA: TGCAGCGTTGAACAGCCTGAAGCTTTCTTT

D gene: -
J gene: TRBJ2-3
clone size: -
V gene: TRBV6-4
CDR3 protein: CASSYVMGGADTQYF
CDR3 DNA: TGTGCCAGCAGTTACGTTATGGGGGGCGCAGATACGCAGTATTTT

D gene: -
J gene: TRBJ2-5
clone size: few
V gene: TRBV5-4
CDR3 protein: CASSLEDTVTQYF
CDR3 DNA: TGTGCCAGCAGCTTGGAGGACACCGTGACCCAGTACTTC

D gene: -
J gene: TRBJ2-1
clone size: few
V gene: TRBV7-9
CDR3 protein: CASSISNEQFF
CDR3 DNA: TGTGCCAGCAGCATCAGCAATGAGCAGTTCTTC

D gene: -
J gene: TRBJ2-6
clone size: -
V gene: TRBV7-9
CDR3 protein: CASSFGGTVANVLTF
CDR3 DNA: TGTGCCAGCAGCTTTGGTGGAACTGTGGCCAACGTCCTGACTTTC

D gene: TRBD2
J gene: TRBJ2-7
clone size: few
V gene: TRBV5-5
CDR3 protein: CASSFPGRVFDEQYF
CDR3 DNA: TGTGCCAGCAGCTTTCCGGGGAGGGTTTTTGACGAGCAGTACTTC

D gene: -
J gene: TRBJ2-7
clone size: -
V gene: TRBV2
CDR3 protein: CASWGDRSYEQYF
CDR3 DNA: TGTGCCAGCTGGGGTGACAGAAGCTACGAGCAGTACTTC

D gene: TRBD2
J gene: TRBJ2-5
clone size: -
V gene: TRBV19
CDR3 protein: CASSSGSGTETQYF
CDR3 DNA: TGTGCCAGTAGTAGCGGGAGTGGCACAGAGACCCAGTACTTC

D gene: -
J gene: TRBJ2-2
clone size: -
V gene: TRBV7-3
CDR3 protein: CASSSTHTGELFF
CDR3 DNA: TGTGCCAGCAGCTCCACGCACACCGGGGAGCTGTTTTTT

D gene: TRBD1
J gene: TRBJ2-7
clone size: many
V gene: TRBV28
CDR3 protein: CASSSTTGSPRYEQYF
CDR3 DNA: TGTGCCAGCAGTTCCACGACAGGGAGTCCCAGGTACGAGCAGTACTTC

D gene: -
J gene: TRBJ1-2
clone size: few
V gene: TRBV5-1
CDR3 protein: CASSSAGTRGSYGYTF
CDR3 DNA: TGCGCCAGCAGCTCGGCCGGGACTCGGGGGAGCTATGGCTACACCTTC

D gene: -
J gene: TRBJ1-3
clone size: -
V gene: TRBV7-9
CDR3 protein: CASSLSGPTSGNTIYF
CDR3 DNA: TGTGCCAGCAGCTTATCGGGTCCCACCTCTGGAAACACCATATATTTT

D gene: TRBD1
J gene: TRBJ1-6
clone size: few
V gene: TRBV19
CDR3 protein: CASSILPGQGNSPLHF
CDR3 DNA: TGTGCCAGTAGTATCCTCCCGGGACAGGGGAATTCACCCCTCCACTTT

D gene: -
J gene: TRBJ1-3
clone size: few
V gene: TRBV12-3/TRBV12-4
CDR3 protein: CASSFERNTIYF
CDR3 DNA: TGTGCCAGCAGTTTTGAGCGAAACACCATATATTTT

D gene: TRBD1
J gene: TRBJ1-2
clone size: -
V gene: TRBV10-3
CDR3 protein: CAISDRDRVNYGYTF
CDR3 DNA: TGTGCCATCAGTGACCGGGACAGGGTTAACTATGGCTACACCTTC

D gene: -
J gene: TRBJ1-4
clone size: few
V gene: TRBV12-3/TRBV12-4
CDR3 protein: CASRLGLRNEKLFF
CDR3 DNA: TGTGCCAGCAGACTGGGCCTGAGGAATGAAAAACTGTTTTTT

D gene: -
J gene: TRBJ2-2
clone size: -
V gene: TRBV18
CDR3 protein: CASSPEQITGELFF
CDR3 DNA: TGTGCCAGCTCACCAGAACAGATCACCGGGGAGCTGTTTTTT

D gene: TRBD2
J gene: TRBJ2-7
clone size: -
V gene: TRBV2
CDR3 protein: CASSDGTSGTYEQYF
CDR3 DNA: TGTGCCAGCAGTGATGGGACTAGCGGAACCTACGAGCAGTACTTC

D gene: -
J gene: TRBJ1-2
clone size: -
V gene: TRBV27
CDR3 protein: CASSLWAGRTNYGYTF
CDR3 DNA: TGTGCCAGCAGTTTATGGGCGGGACGGACTAACTATGGCTACACCTTC

D gene: -
J gene: TRBJ1-1
clone size: -
V gene: TRBV4-2
CDR3 protein: CASSQDRKGGPLNTEAFF
CDR3 DNA: TGTGCCAGCAGCCAAGATCGTAAAGGAGGTCCCCTGAACACTGAAGCTTTCTTT

D gene: -
J gene: TRBJ1-5
clone size: -
V gene: TRBV2
CDR3 protein: CASSPEGGYGNQPQHF
CDR3 DNA: TGTGCCAGCAGTCCGGAGGGGGGATATGGCAATCAGCCCCAGCATTTT

D gene: TRBD2
J gene: TRBJ2-2
clone size: -
V gene: TRBV3-1
CDR3 protein: CASSHLLAGGGAGELFF
CDR3 DNA: TGTGCCAGCAGCCACCTCCTAGCGGGAGGGGGAGCCGGGGAGCTGTTTTTT

D gene: TRBD2
J gene: TRBJ2-1
clone size: few
V gene: TRBV11-2
CDR3 protein: CASSLASSGRGNEQFF
CDR3 DNA: TGTGCCAGCAGCTTAGCGTCTAGCGGGAGAGGGAATGAGCAGTTCTTC

D gene: -
J gene: TRBJ2-7
clone size: -
V gene: TRBV7-9
CDR3 protein: CASSRDTGQIYEQYF
CDR3 DNA: TGTGCCAGCAGCCGAGACACCGGGCAGATTTACGAGCAGTACTTC

D gene: TRBD1
J gene: TRBJ1-2
clone size: -
V gene: TRBV4-1
CDR3 protein: CASSQERQGDGYGYTF
CDR3 DNA: TGCGCCAGCAGCCAAGAGAGACAGGGCGACGGCTATGGCTACACCTTC

D gene: TRBD1
J gene: TRBJ1-2
clone size: -
V gene: TRBV6-5
CDR3 protein: CASRRDSYGYTF
CDR3 DNA: TGTGCCAGCCGACGGGACAGCTATGGCTACACCTTC

D gene: TRBD1
J gene: TRBJ1-2
clone size: -
V gene: TRBV18
CDR3 protein: CASSPRGTGNYGYTF
CDR3 DNA: TGTGCCAGCTCACCACGCGGGACAGGGAACTATGGCTACACCTTC

D gene: -
J gene: TRBJ2-2
clone size: many
V gene: TRBV7-6
CDR3 protein: CASSLDRVVGELFF
CDR3 DNA: TGTGCCAGCAGCTTAGACAGGGTGGTCGGGGAGCTGTTTTTT

D gene: -
J gene: TRBJ1-1
clone size: few
V gene: TRBV10-3
CDR3 protein: CAISQVMGNTEAFF
CDR3 DNA: TGTGCCATCAGTCAAGTCATGGGGAACACTGAAGCTTTCTTT

D gene: -
J gene: TRBJ1-5
clone size: -
V gene: TRBV12-3/TRBV12-4
CDR3 protein: CASSPSTGVNQPQHF
CDR3 DNA: TGTGCCAGCAGTCCGTCGACAGGAGTTAATCAGCCCCAGCATTTT